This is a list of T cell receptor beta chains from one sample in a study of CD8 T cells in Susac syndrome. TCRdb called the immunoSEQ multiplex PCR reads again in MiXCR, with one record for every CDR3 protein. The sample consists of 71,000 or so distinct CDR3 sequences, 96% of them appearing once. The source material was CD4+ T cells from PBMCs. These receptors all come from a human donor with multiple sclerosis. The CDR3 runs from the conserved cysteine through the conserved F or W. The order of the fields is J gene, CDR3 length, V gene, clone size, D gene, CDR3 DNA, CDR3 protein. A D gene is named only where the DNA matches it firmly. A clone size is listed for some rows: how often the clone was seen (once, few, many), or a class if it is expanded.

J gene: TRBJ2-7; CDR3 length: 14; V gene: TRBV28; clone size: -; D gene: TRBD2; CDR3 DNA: TGTGCCAGCAGCCAGGCTAGCGGATCCTACGAGCAGTACTTC; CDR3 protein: CASSQASGSYEQYF
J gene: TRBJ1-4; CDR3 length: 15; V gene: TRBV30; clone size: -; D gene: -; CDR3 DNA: TGTGCCTGGAGTGTACGTCAAGGTAGAGGGGAAAAACTGTTTTTT; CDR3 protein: CAWSVRQGRGEKLFF
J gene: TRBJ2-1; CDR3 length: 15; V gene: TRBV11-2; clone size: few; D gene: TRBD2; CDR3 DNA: TGTGCCAGCAGCACGGGACTAGCGGTTTACAATGAGCAGTTCTTC; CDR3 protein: CASSTGLAVYNEQFF
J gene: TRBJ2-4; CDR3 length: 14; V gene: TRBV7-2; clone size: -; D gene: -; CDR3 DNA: TGTGCCAGCAGCTTCTGGGGAGCCAAAAACATTCAGTACTTC; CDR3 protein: CASSFWGAKNIQYF
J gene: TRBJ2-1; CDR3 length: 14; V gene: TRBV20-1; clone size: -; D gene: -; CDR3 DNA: TGCAGTGCTAGTCCACAGTTTATTGGCAATGAGCAGTTCTTC; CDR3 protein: CSASPQFIGNEQFF
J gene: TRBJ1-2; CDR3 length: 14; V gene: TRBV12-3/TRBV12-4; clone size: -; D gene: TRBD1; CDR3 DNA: TGTGCCAGCAGTCCTGGACAGGGGGCGGCTGGCTACACCTTC; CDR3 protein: CASSPGQGAAGYTF
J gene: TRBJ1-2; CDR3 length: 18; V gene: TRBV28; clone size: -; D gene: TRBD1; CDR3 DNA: TGTGCCATCCGTCCAACCTCCGGGACAGGGGGCTCTAACTATGGCTACACCTTC; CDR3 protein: CAIRPTSGTGGSNYGYTF
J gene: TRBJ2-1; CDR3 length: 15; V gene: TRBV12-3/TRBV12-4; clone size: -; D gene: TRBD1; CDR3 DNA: TGTGCCAGCAGTGTATCGACAGGGGTCTACAATGAGCAGTTCTTC; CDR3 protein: CASSVSTGVYNEQFF
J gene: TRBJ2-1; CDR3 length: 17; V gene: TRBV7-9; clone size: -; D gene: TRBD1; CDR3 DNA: TGTGCCAGCAGCTTAGAGCTCGGACAGGGACAGGGCGTTCAGGAGTTCTTC; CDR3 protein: CASSLELGQGQGVQEFF
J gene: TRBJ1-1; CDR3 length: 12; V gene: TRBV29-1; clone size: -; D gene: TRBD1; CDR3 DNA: TGCAGCGCCGTTATAAGAGGGGGCGAAGCTTTCTTT; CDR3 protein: CSAVIRGGEAFF
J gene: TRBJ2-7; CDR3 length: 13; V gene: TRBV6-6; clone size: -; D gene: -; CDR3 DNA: TGTGCCAGCACCGACAGGCAAGAGGGCGAGCAGTACTTC; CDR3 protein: CASTDRQEGEQYF
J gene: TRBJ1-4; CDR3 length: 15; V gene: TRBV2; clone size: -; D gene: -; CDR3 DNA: TGTGCCAGCAGTGGCGGGGGACGGAGTAATGAAAAACTGTTTTTT; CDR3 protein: CASSGGGRSNEKLFF
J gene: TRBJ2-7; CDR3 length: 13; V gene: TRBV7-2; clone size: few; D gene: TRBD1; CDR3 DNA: TGTGCCAGCAGCCTGACAGGGAACGGAGAGCAGTACTTC; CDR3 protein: CASSLTGNGEQYF
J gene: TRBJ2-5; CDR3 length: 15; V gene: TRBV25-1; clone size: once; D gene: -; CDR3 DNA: TGTGCCAGCAGTGAATACAAGGGACACCAAGAGACCCAGTACTTC; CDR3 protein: CASSEYKGHQETQYF
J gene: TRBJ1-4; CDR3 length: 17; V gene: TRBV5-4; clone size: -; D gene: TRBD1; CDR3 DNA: TGTGCCAGCAGCCGGACAGGGAGGAGTGGAACTAATGAAAAACTGTTTTTT; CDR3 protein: CASSRTGRSGTNEKLFF
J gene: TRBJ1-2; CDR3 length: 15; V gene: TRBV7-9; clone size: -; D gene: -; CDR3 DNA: TGTGCCAGCAGCTTAGCCGGAGGGACATCCTATGGCTACACCTTC; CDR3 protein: CASSLAGGTSYGYTF
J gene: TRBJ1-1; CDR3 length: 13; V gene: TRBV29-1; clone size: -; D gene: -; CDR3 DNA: TGCAGCGTTGGGGTGTCCTCAGCCACTGAAGCTTTCTTT; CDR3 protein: CSVGVSSATEAFF
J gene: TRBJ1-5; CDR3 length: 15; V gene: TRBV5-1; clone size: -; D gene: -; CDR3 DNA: TGCGCCAGCAGCTTGGAGGACCCGGGGGGTCAGCCCCAGCATTTT; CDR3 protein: CASSLEDPGGQPQHF
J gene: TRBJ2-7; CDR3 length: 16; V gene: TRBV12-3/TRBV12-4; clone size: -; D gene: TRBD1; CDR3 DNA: TGTGCCAGCAGCTTCTTGCTCGGACAGGGTACCTACGAGCAGTACTTC; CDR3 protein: CASSFLLGQGTYEQYF
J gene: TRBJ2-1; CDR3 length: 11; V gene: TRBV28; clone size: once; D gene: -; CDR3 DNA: TGTGCCAGCAGCCTGACACAGGGGCAGTTCTTC; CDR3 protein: CASSLTQGQFF
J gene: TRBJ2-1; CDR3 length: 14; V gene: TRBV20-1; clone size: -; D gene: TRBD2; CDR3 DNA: TGCAGTGCTAGTGGGACTAGCGGGGGAAATGAGCAGTTCTTC; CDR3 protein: CSASGTSGGNEQFF
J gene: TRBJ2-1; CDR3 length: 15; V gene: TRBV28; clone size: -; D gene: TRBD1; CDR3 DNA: TGTGCCAGCAGTGCGACAGGGGCTGGGGACAATGAGCAGTTCTTC; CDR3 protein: CASSATGAGDNEQFF
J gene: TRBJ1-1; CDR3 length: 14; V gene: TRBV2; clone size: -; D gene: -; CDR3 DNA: TGTGCCAGCACTTCGGGGGATTCGAACACTGAAGCTTTCTTT; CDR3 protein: CASTSGDSNTEAFF
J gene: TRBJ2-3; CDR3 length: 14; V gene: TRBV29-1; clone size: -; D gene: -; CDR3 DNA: TGCAGCCTTCTCGGGGCAGCAAGCACAGATACGCAGTATTTT; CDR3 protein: CSLLGAASTDTQYF
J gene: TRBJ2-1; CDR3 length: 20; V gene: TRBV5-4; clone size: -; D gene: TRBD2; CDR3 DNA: TGTGCCAGCAGCCCCGGGACTAGCGGGGGGGCGGCGGGCTCCTACAATGAGCAGTTCTTC; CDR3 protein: CASSPGTSGGAAGSYNEQFF
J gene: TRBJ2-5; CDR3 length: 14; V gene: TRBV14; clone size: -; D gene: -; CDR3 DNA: TGTGCCAGCAGCCTACACGGAGGGGAAGAGACCCAGTACTTC; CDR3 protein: CASSLHGGEETQYF
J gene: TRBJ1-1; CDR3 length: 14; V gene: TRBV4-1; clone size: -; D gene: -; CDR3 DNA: TGCGCCAGCAGCCAAGAGTCCGTGAACACTGAAGCTTTCTTT; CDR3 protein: CASSQESVNTEAFF
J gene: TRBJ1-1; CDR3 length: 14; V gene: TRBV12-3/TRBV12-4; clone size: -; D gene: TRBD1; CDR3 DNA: TGTGCCAGCAGCTTAACAGGGGTGAACACTGAAGCTTTCTTT; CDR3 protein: CASSLTGVNTEAFF
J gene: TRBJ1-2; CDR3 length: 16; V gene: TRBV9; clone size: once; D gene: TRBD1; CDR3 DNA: TGTGCCAGCAGTTCACGACCTGGACAGGGCCTCTATGGCTACACCTTC; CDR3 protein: CASSSRPGQGLYGYTF
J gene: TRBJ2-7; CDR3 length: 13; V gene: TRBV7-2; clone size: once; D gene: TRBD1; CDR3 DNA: TGTGCCAGCAGCTCCCGGGACAGGGAAGAGCAGTACTTC; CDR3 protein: CASSSRDREEQYF
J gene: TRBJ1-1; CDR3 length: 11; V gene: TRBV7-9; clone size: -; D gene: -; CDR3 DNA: TGTGCCAGCACCTCACAGCCAACGGCTTTCTTT; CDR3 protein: CASTSQPTAFF
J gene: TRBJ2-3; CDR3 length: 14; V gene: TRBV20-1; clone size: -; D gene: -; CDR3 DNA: TGCAGTGCTAGAGATTTGGGCTACACAGATACGCAGTATTTT; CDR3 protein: CSARDLGYTDTQYF